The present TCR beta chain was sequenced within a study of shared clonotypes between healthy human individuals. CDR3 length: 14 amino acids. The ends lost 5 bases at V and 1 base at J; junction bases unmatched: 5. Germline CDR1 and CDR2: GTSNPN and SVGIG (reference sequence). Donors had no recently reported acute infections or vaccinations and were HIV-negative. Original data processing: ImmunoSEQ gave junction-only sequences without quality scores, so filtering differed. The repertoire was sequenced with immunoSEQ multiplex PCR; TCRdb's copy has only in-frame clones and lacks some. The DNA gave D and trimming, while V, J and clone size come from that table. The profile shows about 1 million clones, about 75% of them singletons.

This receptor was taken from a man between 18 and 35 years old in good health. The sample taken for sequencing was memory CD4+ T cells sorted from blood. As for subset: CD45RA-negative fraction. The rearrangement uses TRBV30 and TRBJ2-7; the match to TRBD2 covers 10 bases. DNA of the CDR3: TGTGCCTGGGCCAGGACTAGCGGTTCCTACGAGCAGTACTTC. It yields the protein CAWARTSGSYEQYF.